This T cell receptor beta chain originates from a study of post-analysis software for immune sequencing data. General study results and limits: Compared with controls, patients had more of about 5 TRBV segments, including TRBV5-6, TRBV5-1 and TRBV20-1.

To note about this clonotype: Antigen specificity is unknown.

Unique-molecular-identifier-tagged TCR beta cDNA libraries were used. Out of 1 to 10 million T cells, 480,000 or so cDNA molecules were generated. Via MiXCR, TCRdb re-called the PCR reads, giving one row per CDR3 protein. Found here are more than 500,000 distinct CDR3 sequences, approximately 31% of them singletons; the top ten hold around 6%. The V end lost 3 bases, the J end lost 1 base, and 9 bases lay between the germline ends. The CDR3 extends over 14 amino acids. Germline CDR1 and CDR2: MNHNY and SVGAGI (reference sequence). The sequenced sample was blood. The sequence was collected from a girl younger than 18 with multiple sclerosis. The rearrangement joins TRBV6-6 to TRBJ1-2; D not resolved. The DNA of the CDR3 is TGTGCCAGCAGTTATGTCGGGCTTAACTATGGCTACACCTTC. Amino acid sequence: CASSYVGLNYGYTF.